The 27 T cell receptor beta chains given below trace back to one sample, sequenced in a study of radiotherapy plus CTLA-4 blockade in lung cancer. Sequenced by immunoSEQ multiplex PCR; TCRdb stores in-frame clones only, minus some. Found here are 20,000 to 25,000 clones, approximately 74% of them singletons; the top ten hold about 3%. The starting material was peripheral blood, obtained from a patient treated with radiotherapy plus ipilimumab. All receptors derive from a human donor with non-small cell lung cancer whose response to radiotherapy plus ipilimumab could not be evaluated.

CDR3 sequence reads: CASSLGSPAEAFF. The CDR3, as DNA: TGTGCCAGCAGCTTGGGCAGTCCCGCTGAAGCTTTCTTT. The V gene is TRBV5-6, the J gene TRBJ1-1; D ambiguous. CDR3 length: 13 residues. V lost 0 bases, J lost 6 bases, and 9 bases lay in between. CDR1 is SGHDT, CDR2 YYEEEE, per germline.

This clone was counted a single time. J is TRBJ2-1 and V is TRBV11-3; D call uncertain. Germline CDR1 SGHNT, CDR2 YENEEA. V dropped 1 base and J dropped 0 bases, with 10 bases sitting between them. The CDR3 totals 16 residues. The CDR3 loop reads CASSLGARRSYNEQFF. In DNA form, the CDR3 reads TGTGCCAGCAGCTTAGGGGCCAGACGCTCCTACAATGAGCAGTTCTTC.

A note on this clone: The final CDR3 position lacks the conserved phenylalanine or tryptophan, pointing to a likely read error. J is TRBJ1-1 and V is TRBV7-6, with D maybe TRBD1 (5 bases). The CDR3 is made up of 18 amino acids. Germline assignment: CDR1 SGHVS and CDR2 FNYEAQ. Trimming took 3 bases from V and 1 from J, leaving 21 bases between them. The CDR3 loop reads CASSFLFCGGYWNTEAFS. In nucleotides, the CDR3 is TGTGCCAGCAGCTTCCTTTTTTGCGGGGGGTATTGGAACACTGAAGCTTTCTCT.

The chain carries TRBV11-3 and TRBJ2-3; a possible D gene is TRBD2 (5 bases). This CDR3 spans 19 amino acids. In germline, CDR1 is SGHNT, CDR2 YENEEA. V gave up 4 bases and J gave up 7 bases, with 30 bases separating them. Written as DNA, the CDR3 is TGTGCCAGCAGCTCCTGGGTGGTTCGAGCTAGCTTCTCTCCCTATACGCAGTATTTT. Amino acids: CASSSWVVRASFSPYTQYF.

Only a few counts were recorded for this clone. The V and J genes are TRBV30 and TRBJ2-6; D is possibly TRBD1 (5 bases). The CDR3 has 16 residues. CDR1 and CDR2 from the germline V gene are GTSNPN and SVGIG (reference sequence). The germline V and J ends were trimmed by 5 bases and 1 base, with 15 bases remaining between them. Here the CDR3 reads CAWGNEPGSGANVLTF. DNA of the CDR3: TGTGCCTGGGGAAACGAACCAGGGTCTGGGGCCAACGTCCTGACTTTC.

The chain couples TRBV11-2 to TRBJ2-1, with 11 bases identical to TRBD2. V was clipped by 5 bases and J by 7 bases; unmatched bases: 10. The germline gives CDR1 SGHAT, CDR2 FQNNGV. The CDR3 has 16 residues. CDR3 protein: CASSLTSGSNGNEQFF. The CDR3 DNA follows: TGTGCCAGCAGCCTAACTAGCGGGAGTAATGGTAATGAGCAGTTCTTC.

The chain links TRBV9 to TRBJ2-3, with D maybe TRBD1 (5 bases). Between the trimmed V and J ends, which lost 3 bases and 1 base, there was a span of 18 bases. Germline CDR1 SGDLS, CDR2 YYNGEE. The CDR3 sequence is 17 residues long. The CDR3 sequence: CASSGGQTEIGTDTQYF. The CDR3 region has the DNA TGTGCCAGCAGCGGAGGACAAACTGAAATTGGCACAGATACGCAGTATTTT.

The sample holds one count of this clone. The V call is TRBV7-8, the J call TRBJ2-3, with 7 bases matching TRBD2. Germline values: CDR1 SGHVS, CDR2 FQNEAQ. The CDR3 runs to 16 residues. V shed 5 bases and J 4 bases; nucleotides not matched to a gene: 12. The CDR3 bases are TGTGCCAGCAGCCCTAGTTGGGCAGCGGGATCAGATACGCAGTATTTT. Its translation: CASSPSWAAGSDTQYF.

This CDR3 reads CSVNPPGGIADTQYF. As DNA, the CDR3 is TGCAGCGTCAATCCCCCAGGGGGGATCGCAGATACGCAGTATTTT. The chain uses TRBV29-1 and TRBJ2-3, with D possibly being TRBD1 (7 bases). CDR3 size: 15 residues. Between the trimmed V and J ends, which lost 6 bases and 4 bases, there was a span of 20 bases. The germline V gene encodes CDR1 SQVTM and CDR2 ANQGSEA.

The CDR3 coding sequence is TGTGCCAGCAGCTTAACAGCGAACACCGGGGAGCTGTTTTTT. Residues: CASSLTANTGELFF. This chain joins TRBV7-9 and TRBJ2-2; D is uncertain. V shed 2 bases and J shed 0 bases, with 4 bases lying between them. Germline-derived CDR1 and CDR2 are SEHNR and FQNEAQ (reference sequence). The CDR3 is made up of 14 amino acids.

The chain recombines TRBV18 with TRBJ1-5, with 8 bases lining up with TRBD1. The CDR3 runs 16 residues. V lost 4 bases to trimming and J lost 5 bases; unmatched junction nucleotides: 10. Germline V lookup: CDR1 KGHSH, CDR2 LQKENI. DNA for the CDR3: TGTGCCAGCTCACGTCAGACAGGGGTAGGCGATCAGCCCCAGCATTTT. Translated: CASSRQTGVGDQPQHF.

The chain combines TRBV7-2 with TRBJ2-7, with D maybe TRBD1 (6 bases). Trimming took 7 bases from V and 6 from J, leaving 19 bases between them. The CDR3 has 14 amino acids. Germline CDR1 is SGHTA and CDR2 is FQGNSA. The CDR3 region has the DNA TGTGCCAGCAAATCCGTTCAGGGGTCGAGCGAGCAGTACTTC. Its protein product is CASKSVQGSSEQYF. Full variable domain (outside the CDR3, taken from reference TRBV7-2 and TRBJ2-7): GAGVSQSPSNKVTEKGKDVELRCDPISGHTALYWYRQSLGQGLEFLIYFQGNSAPDKSGLPSDRFSAERTGGSVSTLTIQRTQQEDSAVYLCASKSVQGSSEQYFGPGTRLTVT.

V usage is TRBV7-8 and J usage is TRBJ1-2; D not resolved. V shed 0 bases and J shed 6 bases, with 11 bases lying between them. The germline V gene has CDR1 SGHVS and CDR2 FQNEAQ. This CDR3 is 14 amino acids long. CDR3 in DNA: TGTGCCAGCAGCTTAGCGCGTGGTGACAATGGCTACACCTTC. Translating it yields CASSLARGDNGYTF.

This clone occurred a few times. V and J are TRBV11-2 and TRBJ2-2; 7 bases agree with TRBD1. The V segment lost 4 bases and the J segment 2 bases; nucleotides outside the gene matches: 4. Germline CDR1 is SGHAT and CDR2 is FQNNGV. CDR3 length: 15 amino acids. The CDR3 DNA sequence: TGTGCCAGCAGCTACGGGACAGCTAACACCGGGGAGCTGTTTTTT. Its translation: CASSYGTANTGELFF.

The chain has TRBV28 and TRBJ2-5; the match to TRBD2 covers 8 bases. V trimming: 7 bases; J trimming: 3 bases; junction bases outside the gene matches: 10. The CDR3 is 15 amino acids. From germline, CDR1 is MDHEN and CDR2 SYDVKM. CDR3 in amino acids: CASNPGGGLKETQYF. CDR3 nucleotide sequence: TGTGCCAGCAACCCCGGGGGGGGACTCAAAGAGACCCAGTACTTC.

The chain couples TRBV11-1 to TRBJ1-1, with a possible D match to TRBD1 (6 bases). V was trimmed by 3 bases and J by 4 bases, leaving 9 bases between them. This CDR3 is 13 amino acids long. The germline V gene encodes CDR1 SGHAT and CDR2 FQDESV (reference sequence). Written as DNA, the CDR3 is TGTGCCAGCAGCTTGTCAGGGGCCACTGAAGCTTTCTTT. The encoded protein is CASSLSGATEAFF.

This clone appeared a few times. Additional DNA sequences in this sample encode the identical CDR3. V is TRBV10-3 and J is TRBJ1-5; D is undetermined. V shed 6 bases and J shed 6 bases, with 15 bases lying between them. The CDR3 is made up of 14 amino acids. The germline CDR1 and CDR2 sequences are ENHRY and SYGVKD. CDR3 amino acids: CAIRSGSGAQPQHF. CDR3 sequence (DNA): TGTGCCATCAGGTCCGGATCAGGCGCTCAGCCCCAGCATTTT.

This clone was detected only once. CDR3 in amino acids: CASSSGSNWKTEQFF. CDR3 nucleotide sequence: TGTGCCAGCAGCTCCGGGTCGAATTGGAAAACTGAGCAGTTCTTC. The chain has TRBV5-8 and TRBJ2-1; D is ambiguous. The V gene's germline CDR1 is SGHTS and CDR2 YDEGEE. The V end was cut by 3 bases, the J end by 9 bases, with 19 bases between. The CDR3 has 15 amino acids.

The CDR3 spells CASSFPPGSSSYNSPLHF. The CDR3 bases are TGTGCCAGCAGCTTCCCTCCGGGGAGCAGCTCCTATAATTCACCCCTCCACTTT. The rearrangement uses TRBV7-9 and TRBJ1-6; D gene uncertain. The CDR3 extends over 18 amino acids. In germline, CDR1 is SEHNR, CDR2 FQNEAQ (reference sequence). Trimming pared 3 bases from V and 0 bases from J, leaving 15 bases between.

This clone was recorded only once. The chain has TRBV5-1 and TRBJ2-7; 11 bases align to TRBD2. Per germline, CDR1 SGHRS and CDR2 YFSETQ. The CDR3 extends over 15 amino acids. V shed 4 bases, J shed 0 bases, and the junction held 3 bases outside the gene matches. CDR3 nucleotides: TGCGCCAGCAGCATTAGCGGGAGGGGCTCCTACGAGCAGTACTTC. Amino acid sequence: CASSISGRGSYEQYF.

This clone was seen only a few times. In nucleotides, the CDR3 is TGTGCCAGCAGTTTAAACGCAGCGGGAGGGCCCTACGAGCAGTACTTC. Residues: CASSLNAAGGPYEQYF. This chain joins TRBV27 and TRBJ2-7; 10 positions match TRBD2. This CDR3 region has 16 residues. With 2 bases clipped from V and 2 bases from J, the junction kept 6 bases outside the gene matches. Germline loops: CDR1 MNHEY, CDR2 SMNVEV (reference sequence).

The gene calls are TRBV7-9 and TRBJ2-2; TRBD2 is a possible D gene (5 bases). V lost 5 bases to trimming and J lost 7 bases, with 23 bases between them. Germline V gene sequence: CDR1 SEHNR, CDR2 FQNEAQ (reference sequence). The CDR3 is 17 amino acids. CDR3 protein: CASSKVRAALGGGELFF. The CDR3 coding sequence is TGTGCCAGCAGCAAAGTCCGGGCAGCCCTTGGAGGCGGGGAGCTGTTTTTT.

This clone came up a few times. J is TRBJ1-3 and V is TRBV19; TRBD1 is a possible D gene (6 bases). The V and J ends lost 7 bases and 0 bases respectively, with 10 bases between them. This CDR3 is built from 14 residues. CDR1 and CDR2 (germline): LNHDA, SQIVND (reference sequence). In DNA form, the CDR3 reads TGTGCCAGTATACGAGGGGGCTCTGGAAACACCATATATTTT. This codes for CASIRGGSGNTIYF.

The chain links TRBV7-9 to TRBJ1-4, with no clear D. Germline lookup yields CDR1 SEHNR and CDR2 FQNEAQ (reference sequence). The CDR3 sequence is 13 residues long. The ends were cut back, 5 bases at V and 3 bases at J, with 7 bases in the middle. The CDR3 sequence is CASSQRSNEKLFF. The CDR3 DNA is TGTGCCAGCAGCCAGCGGTCTAATGAAAAACTGTTTTTT.

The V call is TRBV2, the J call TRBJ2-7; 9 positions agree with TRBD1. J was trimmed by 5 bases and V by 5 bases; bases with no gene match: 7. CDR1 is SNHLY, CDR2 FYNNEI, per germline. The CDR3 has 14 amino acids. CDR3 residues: CASSYRDRDNEQYF. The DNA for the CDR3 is TGTGCCAGCAGTTACCGGGACAGGGATAACGAGCAGTACTTC.

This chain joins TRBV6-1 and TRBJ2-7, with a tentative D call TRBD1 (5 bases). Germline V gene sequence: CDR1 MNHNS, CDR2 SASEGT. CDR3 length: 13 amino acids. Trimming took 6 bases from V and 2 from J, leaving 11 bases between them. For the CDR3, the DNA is TGTGCCAGCAGGACAGAGGTCACCTACGAGCAGTACTTC. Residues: CASRTEVTYEQYF.

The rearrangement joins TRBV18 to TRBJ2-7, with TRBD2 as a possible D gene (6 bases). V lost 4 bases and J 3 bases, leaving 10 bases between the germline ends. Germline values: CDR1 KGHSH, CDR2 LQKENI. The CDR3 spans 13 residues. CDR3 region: CASSLQEGYEQYF. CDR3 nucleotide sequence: TGTGCCAGCTCACTACAGGAGGGCTACGAGCAGTACTTC.